This T cell receptor beta chain derives from a study of blood T cell repertoires in COVID-19. Study context: COVID-19 samples from acute and convalescent phases originated in the United States, Italy and Spain. Sources were T cells, B-cell-depleted T cells, or PBMCs; the material itself was cDNA or gDNA.

Study processing details: Estimation of nucleated cell counts was performed using reference gene primer amplification. Libraries were prepared by immunoSEQ multiplex PCR; TCRdb keeps only in-frame clonotypes and omits some of them. Clone size and V and J calls were adopted from that table, with D and trimming inferred from the DNA. The top ten hold roughly an eighth of the sample, which has tens of thousands of clones, around four fifths seen once. Material: peripheral blood. This sequence originates from a human donor in a cohort sampled during active COVID-19.

The CDR3 sequence: CASSPLAGGGTDTQYF. The CDR3 region has the DNA TGTGCCAGCTCACCGTTAGCGGGAGGGGGCACAGATACGCAGTATTTT. The chain employs TRBV18 and TRBJ2-3; TRBD2 agrees at 11 bases. Germline values: CDR1 KGHSH, CDR2 LQKENI. The J segment lost 1 base and the V segment lost 3 bases, leaving 3 bases of the junction unmatched. This CDR3 spans 16 amino acids.